Included here is one TCR beta chain sequence, with context. Its antigen is not identified. TCR cDNA libraries were made from RNA using a previously described, modified protocol. TCRdb re-derived calls from the 5' RACE reads in MiXCR, one entry per CDR3 protein. The sample carries 300,000 to 450,000 distinct CDR3 sequences, under 30% recorded once. Trimming removed 1 base from V and 4 bases from J, with 11 bases in between. Germline V gives CDR1 MGHRA, CDR2 YSYEKL. The CDR3 extends over 16 amino acids. The entry originates in a study of identical twins' blood T cells. Across the study: Roughly 6 alpha and roughly six beta libraries together yielded 50 million to 65 million reads.

Study-level points and caveats: Abundant TCRbeta CDR3s overlapped more between twins than with unrelated donors.

The chain carries TRBV4-1 and TRBJ2-6; D not resolved. The sequence came from a woman aged 18-49 years in good health. The sample taken for sequencing was PBMCs. The CDR3 DNA is TGCGCCAGCAGCCAAGGTTGGTTCTCGGGGGCCAACGTCCTGACTTTC. Protein product: CASSQGWFSGANVLTF.